A selection of T cell receptor beta chains follows, all from one sample in a study of T cell responses to AZD1222 COVID-19 vaccine. Data came from immunoSEQ multiplex PCR; TCRdb stores just in-frame clones and leaves some out. The table records approximately 140,000 clones, about 92% of them present only once. The sequencing here drew on peripheral blood, taken on day 0 of MenACWY control vaccination. The receptor set was obtained from an adult in good health. Each CDR3 is given with its conserved first and last residue. A D gene is named only where the DNA matches it firmly. Rows may omit the clone size; those that give it use once, few, many or a size class.

cdr3_nt: TGTGCCAGCTCACCACCGGGACAGGGGAATGAGCAGTTCTTC
cdr3_aa: CASSPPGQGNEQFF
d_call: TRBD1
v_call: TRBV18
clone_size: NA
cdr3_length: 14
j_call: TRBJ2-1

cdr3_nt: TGTGCCAGCAGTGAAGTAGGCAGGGTGGTTTCACCCCTCCACTTT
cdr3_aa: CASSEVGRVVSPLHF
d_call: NA
v_call: TRBV6-1
clone_size: NA
cdr3_length: 15
j_call: TRBJ1-6

cdr3_nt: TGTGCCAGCAGTGGGGGGGACAGGAACGGCTACACCTTC
cdr3_aa: CASSGGDRNGYTF
d_call: TRBD1
v_call: TRBV2
clone_size: NA
cdr3_length: 13
j_call: TRBJ1-2

cdr3_nt: TGCAGCGTTGAATGGGGATATGGCTACACCTTC
cdr3_aa: CSVEWGYGYTF
d_call: NA
v_call: TRBV29-1
clone_size: NA
cdr3_length: 11
j_call: TRBJ1-2

cdr3_nt: TGTGCCAGCAGTTTAAGGGGGCAAGAGACCCAGTACTTC
cdr3_aa: CASSLRGQETQYF
d_call: NA
v_call: TRBV27
clone_size: NA
cdr3_length: 13
j_call: TRBJ2-5

cdr3_nt: TGTGCCAGCAGTGAGTCCGGGACAGGGTGGGTCACTGAAGCTTTCTTT
cdr3_aa: CASSESGTGWVTEAFF
d_call: TRBD1
v_call: TRBV6-1
clone_size: NA
cdr3_length: 16
j_call: TRBJ1-1

cdr3_nt: TGTGCCAGCAGCTTCGGACAGGGAGGCTACGAGCAGTACTTC
cdr3_aa: CASSFGQGGYEQYF
d_call: TRBD1
v_call: TRBV7-2
clone_size: NA
cdr3_length: 14
j_call: TRBJ2-7

cdr3_nt: TGTGCCATCAGTGAGAGTCCGATTAACTATGGCTACACCTTC
cdr3_aa: CAISESPINYGYTF
d_call: NA
v_call: TRBV10-3
clone_size: NA
cdr3_length: 14
j_call: TRBJ1-2

cdr3_nt: TGTGCCAGCAGTTACGTACAGGGTGGTCAGCCCCAGCATTTT
cdr3_aa: CASSYVQGGQPQHF
d_call: NA
v_call: TRBV6-2/TRBV6-3
clone_size: NA
cdr3_length: 14
j_call: TRBJ1-5

cdr3_nt: TGTGCCAGGATCAACACAGGGGGCGCGCCCTACGAGCAGTACTTC
cdr3_aa: CARINTGGAPYEQYF
d_call: TRBD1
v_call: TRBV19
clone_size: NA
cdr3_length: 15
j_call: TRBJ2-7

cdr3_nt: TGTGCCACCAGTCTTAGTGGCAATCAGCCCCAGCATTTT
cdr3_aa: CATSLSGNQPQHF
d_call: NA
v_call: TRBV24-1
clone_size: few
cdr3_length: 13
j_call: TRBJ1-5

cdr3_nt: TGTGCCAGCAGCTTAGTGGGACCTATGAACACCGGGGAGCTGTTTTTT
cdr3_aa: CASSLVGPMNTGELFF
d_call: NA
v_call: TRBV11-2
clone_size: NA
cdr3_length: 16
j_call: TRBJ2-2

cdr3_nt: TGTGCCTGGAGTGTCAAGGGTGGCAATCAGCCCCAGCATTTT
cdr3_aa: CAWSVKGGNQPQHF
d_call: NA
v_call: TRBV30
clone_size: NA
cdr3_length: 14
j_call: TRBJ1-5

cdr3_nt: TGTGCCAGCAGTTACTCGACAGGGGGCTACGAGCAGTACTTC
cdr3_aa: CASSYSTGGYEQYF
d_call: TRBD1
v_call: TRBV6-5
clone_size: once
cdr3_length: 14
j_call: TRBJ2-7

cdr3_nt: TGTGCCAGCAGTTTCTCCGGTCAGCCCCAGCATTTT
cdr3_aa: CASSFSGQPQHF
d_call: NA
v_call: TRBV12-3/TRBV12-4
clone_size: once
cdr3_length: 12
j_call: TRBJ1-5

cdr3_nt: TGTGCCACCAGTGAGGGGGGGAAAGATACGCAGTATTTT
cdr3_aa: CATSEGGKDTQYF
d_call: TRBD2
v_call: TRBV24-1
clone_size: once
cdr3_length: 13
j_call: TRBJ2-3

cdr3_nt: TGTGCCAGCAGCGCGACGCCCGGAGAGGCCAGGTACCCGAATGAAAAACTGTTTTTT
cdr3_aa: CASSATPGEARYPNEKLFF
d_call: NA
v_call: TRBV7-9
clone_size: NA
cdr3_length: 19
j_call: TRBJ1-4

cdr3_nt: TGTGCCAGCAGCTTTGTGGGGGGCTACACTGAAGCTTTCTTT
cdr3_aa: CASSFVGGYTEAFF
d_call: NA
v_call: TRBV5-5
clone_size: NA
cdr3_length: 14
j_call: TRBJ1-1

cdr3_nt: TGTGCCAGCAGCGGGACAGGGGGCGGCTCAGATACGCAGTATTTT
cdr3_aa: CASSGTGGGSDTQYF
d_call: TRBD1
v_call: TRBV6-4
clone_size: few
cdr3_length: 15
j_call: TRBJ2-3

cdr3_nt: TGTGCCATCAGTGAGACAGGGGAAGGCACTGAAGCTTTCTTT
cdr3_aa: CAISETGEGTEAFF
d_call: TRBD1
v_call: TRBV10-3
clone_size: NA
cdr3_length: 14
j_call: TRBJ1-1

cdr3_nt: TGCAGTGCGGCGACTAGCGGGGCGCAGTATTTT
cdr3_aa: CSAATSGAQYF
d_call: TRBD2
v_call: TRBV20-1
clone_size: NA
cdr3_length: 11
j_call: TRBJ2-3

cdr3_nt: TGTGCCAGTAGTATAGCGCCAAGGCAGCAGTTCTTC
cdr3_aa: CASSIAPRQQFF
d_call: NA
v_call: TRBV19
clone_size: NA
cdr3_length: 12
j_call: TRBJ2-1

cdr3_nt: TGTGCCAGCAGCGGTCCCGGGACAGGCCCCACCGGGGAGCTGTTTTTT
cdr3_aa: CASSGPGTGPTGELFF
d_call: TRBD1
v_call: TRBV7-7
clone_size: NA
cdr3_length: 16
j_call: TRBJ2-2

cdr3_nt: TGTGCCAGTAGTATTGAGGGCTATGGCTACACCTTC
cdr3_aa: CASSIEGYGYTF
d_call: NA
v_call: TRBV19
clone_size: few
cdr3_length: 12
j_call: TRBJ1-2

cdr3_nt: TGCAGCGTTGCCAATCCGAATGCTTTCTTT
cdr3_aa: CSVANPNAFF
d_call: NA
v_call: TRBV29-1
clone_size: NA
cdr3_length: 10
j_call: TRBJ1-1

cdr3_nt: TGTGCCAGCAGCCCTAGCGTGGGGGGAGAGACCCAGTACTTC
cdr3_aa: CASSPSVGGETQYF
d_call: NA
v_call: TRBV7-2
clone_size: NA
cdr3_length: 14
j_call: TRBJ2-5

cdr3_nt: TGCGCCAGCAGCTCCGGAATGGGGGGACTCCGGAGCTCCTATAATTCACCCCTCCACTTT
cdr3_aa: CASSSGMGGLRSSYNSPLHF
d_call: NA
v_call: TRBV5-1
clone_size: once
cdr3_length: 20
j_call: TRBJ1-6

cdr3_nt: TGTGCCAGCAGCTTAGTCATGACCTACGAGCAGTACTTC
cdr3_aa: CASSLVMTYEQYF
d_call: NA
v_call: TRBV7-8
clone_size: NA
cdr3_length: 13
j_call: TRBJ2-7

cdr3_nt: TGTGCCAGCAGCTTATTTATGAACACTGAAGCTTTCTTT
cdr3_aa: CASSLFMNTEAFF
d_call: NA
v_call: TRBV7-3
clone_size: NA
cdr3_length: 13
j_call: TRBJ1-1

cdr3_nt: TGTGCCAGCAGCCAAGGAGGAATTGGCTACACCTTC
cdr3_aa: CASSQGGIGYTF
d_call: NA
v_call: TRBV3-1/TRBV3-2
clone_size: NA
cdr3_length: 12
j_call: TRBJ1-2

cdr3_nt: TGTGCCAGCAGTTCCCGGGACGGCCACACAGATACGCAGTATTTT
cdr3_aa: CASSSRDGHTDTQYF
d_call: NA
v_call: TRBV6-5
clone_size: once
cdr3_length: 15
j_call: TRBJ2-3

cdr3_nt: TGTGCCAGCAGTACGTCCACCTATGGCTACACCTTC
cdr3_aa: CASSTSTYGYTF
d_call: NA
v_call: TRBV28
clone_size: once
cdr3_length: 12
j_call: TRBJ1-2

cdr3_nt: TGTGCCAGTAGCGGACAGGGGGAGGGCACCATATATTTT
cdr3_aa: CASSGQGEGTIYF
d_call: TRBD1
v_call: TRBV19
clone_size: NA
cdr3_length: 13
j_call: TRBJ1-3